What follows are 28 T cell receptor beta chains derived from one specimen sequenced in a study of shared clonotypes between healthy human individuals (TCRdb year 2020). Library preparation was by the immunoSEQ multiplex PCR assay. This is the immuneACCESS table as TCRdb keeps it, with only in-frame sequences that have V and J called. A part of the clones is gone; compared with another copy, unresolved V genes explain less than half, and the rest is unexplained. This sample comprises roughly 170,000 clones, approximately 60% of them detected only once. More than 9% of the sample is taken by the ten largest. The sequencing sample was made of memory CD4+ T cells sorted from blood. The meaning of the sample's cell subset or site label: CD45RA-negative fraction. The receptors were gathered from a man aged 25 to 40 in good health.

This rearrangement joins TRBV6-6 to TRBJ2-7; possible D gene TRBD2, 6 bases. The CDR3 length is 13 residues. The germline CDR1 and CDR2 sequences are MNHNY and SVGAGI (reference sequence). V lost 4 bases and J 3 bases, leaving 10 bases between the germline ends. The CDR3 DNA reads TGTGCCAGCAGTTTCAGGGAGGACTACGAGCAGTACTTC. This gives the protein CASSFREDYEQYF.

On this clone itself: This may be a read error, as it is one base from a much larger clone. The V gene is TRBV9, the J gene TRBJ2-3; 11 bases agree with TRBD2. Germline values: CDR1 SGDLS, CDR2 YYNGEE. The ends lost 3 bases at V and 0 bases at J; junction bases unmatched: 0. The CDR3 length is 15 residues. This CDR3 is CASSGTSGSTDTQYF. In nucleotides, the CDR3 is TGTGCCAGCAGCGGGACTAGCGGGAGCACAGATACGCAGTATTTT.

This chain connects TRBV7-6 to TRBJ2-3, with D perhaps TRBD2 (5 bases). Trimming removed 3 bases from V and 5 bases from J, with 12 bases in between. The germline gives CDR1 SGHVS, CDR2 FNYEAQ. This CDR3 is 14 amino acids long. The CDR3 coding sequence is TGTGCCAGCAGCTTCGGCGGGTCAGGAGATACGCAGTATTTT. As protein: CASSFGGSGDTQYF.

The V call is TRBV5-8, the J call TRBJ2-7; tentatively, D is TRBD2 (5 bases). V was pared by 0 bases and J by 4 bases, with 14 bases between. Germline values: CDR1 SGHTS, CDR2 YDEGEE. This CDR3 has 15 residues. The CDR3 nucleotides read TGTGCCAGCAGCTTGGGGGCGACACTAGATTACGAGCAGTACTTC. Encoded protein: CASSLGATLDYEQYF. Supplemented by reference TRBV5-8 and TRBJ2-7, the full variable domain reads EAGVTQSPTHLIKTRGQQATLRCSPISGHTSVYWYQQALGLGLQFLLWYDEGEERNRGNFPPRFSGRQFPNYSSELNVNALELEDSALYLCASSLGATLDYEQYFGPGTRLTVT.

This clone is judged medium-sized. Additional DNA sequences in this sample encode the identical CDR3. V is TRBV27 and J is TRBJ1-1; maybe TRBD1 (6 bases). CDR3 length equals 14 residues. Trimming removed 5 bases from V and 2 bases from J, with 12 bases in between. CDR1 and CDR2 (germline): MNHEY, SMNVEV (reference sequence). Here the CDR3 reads CASSRGQFNTEAFF. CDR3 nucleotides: TGTGCCAGCAGTCGCGGACAGTTCAACACTGAAGCTTTCTTT.

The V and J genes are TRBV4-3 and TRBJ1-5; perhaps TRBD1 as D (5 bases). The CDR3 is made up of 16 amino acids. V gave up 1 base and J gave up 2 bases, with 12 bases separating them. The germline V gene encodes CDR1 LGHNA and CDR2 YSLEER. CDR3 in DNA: TGCGCCAGCAGCCAAGTCATGGGACTTGGCAATCAGCCCCAGCATTTT. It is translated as CASSQVMGLGNQPQHF.

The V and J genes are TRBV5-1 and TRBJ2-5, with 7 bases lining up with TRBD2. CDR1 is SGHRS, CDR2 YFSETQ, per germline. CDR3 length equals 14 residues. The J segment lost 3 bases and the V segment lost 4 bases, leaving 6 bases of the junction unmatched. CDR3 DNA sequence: TGCGCCAGCAGCACCATGGGAGGGGAAGAGACCCAGTACTTC. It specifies CASSTMGGEETQYF.

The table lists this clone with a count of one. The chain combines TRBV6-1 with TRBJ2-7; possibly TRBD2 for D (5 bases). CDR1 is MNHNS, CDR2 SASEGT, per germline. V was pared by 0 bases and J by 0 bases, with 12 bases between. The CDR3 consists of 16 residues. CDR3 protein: CASSEADSVSSYEQYF. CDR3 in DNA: TGTGCCAGCAGTGAAGCCGATAGCGTAAGCTCCTACGAGCAGTACTTC.

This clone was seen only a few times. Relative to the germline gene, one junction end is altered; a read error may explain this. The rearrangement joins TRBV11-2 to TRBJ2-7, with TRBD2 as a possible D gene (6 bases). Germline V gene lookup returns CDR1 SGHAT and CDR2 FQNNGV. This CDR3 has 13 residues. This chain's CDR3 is CASSTTTSSVDQF. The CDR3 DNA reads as TGTGCCAGCAGCACCACGACTAGTTCGGTAGACCAATTC.

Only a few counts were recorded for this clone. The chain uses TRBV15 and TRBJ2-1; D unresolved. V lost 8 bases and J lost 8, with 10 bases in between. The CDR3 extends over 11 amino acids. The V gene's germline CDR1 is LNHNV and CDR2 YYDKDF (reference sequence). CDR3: CATQEYDEQFF. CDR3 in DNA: TGTGCCACCCAGGAGTACGATGAGCAGTTCTTC.

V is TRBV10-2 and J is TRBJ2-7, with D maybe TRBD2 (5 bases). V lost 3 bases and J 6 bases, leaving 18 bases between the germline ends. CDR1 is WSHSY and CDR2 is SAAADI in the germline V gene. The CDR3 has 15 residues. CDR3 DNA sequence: TGCGCCAGCAGTGAAGATCTCCTACGGGCGGGCGAGCAGTACTTC. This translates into CASSEDLLRAGEQYF.

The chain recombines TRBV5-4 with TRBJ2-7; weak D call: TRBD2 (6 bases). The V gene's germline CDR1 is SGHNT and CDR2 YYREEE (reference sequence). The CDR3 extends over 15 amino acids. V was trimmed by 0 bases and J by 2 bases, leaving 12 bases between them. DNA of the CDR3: TGTGCCAGCAGCTTGGGCGCAGCGGGCCCCTACGAGCAGTACTTC. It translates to CASSLGAAGPYEQYF.

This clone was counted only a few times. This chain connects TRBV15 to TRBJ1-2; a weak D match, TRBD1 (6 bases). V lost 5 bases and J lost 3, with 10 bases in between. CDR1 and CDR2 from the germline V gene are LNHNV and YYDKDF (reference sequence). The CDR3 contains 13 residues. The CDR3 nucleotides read TGTGCCACCAGCGGGGGGGCGGACTATGGCTACACCTTC. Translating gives CATSGGADYGYTF. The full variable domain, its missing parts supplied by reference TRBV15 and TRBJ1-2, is DAMVIQNPRYQVTQFGKPVTLSCSQTLNHNVMYWYQQKSSQAPKLLFHYYDKDFNNEADTPDNFQSRRPNTSFCFLDIRSPGLGDTAMYLCATSGGADYGYTFGSGTRLTVV.

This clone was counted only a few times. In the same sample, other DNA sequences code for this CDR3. The CDR3 DNA is TGTGCCATCAGTGAGCGAGAGAATGAGCAGTTCTTC. It translates to CAISERENEQFF. The chain employs TRBV10-3 and TRBJ2-1; no definite D call. CDR3 length equals 12 residues. Germline CDR1 ENHRY, CDR2 SYGVKD. V was cut by 2 bases and J by 7 bases, with 6 bases left in between.

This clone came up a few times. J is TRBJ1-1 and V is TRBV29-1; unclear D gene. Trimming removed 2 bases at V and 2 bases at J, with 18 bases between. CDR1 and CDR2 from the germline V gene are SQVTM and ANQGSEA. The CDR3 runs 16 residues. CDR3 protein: CSVESYRRGRNTEAFF. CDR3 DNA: TGCAGCGTTGAATCCTACCGTCGGGGTCGAAACACTGAAGCTTTCTTT.

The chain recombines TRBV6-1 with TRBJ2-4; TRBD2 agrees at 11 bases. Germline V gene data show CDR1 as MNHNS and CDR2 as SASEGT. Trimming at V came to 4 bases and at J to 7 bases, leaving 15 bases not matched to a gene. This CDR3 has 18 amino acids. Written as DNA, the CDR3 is TGTGCCAGCAGTGCCCTCGTTAGCGGGAGGGCCATCGGGAACATTCAGTACTTC. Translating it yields CASSALVSGRAIGNIQYF.

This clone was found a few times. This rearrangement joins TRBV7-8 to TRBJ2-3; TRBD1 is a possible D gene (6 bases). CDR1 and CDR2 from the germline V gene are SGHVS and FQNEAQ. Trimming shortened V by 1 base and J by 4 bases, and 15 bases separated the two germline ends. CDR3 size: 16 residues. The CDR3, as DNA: TGTGCCAGCAGCTTAGTAGGGGGAATTGGTTCAGATACGCAGTATTTT. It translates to CASSLVGGIGSDTQYF.

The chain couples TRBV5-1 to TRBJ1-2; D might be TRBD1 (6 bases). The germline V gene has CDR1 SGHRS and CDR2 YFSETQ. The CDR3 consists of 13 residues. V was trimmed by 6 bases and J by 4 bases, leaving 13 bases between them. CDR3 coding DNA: TGCGCCAGCACCCCCGGGGGGCTCTATGGCTACACCTTC. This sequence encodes CASTPGGLYGYTF.

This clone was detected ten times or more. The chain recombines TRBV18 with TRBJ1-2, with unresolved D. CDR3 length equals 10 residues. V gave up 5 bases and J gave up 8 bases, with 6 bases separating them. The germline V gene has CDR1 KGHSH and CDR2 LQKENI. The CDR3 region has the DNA TGTGCCAGCTCAAAACAGGGCTACACCTTC. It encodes CASSKQGYTF.

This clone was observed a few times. This CDR3 reads CASSTGLKGYEQYF. CDR3 sequence (DNA): TGTGCCAGCAGCACGGGACTGAAGGGCTACGAGCAGTACTTC. The chain is built from TRBV7-9 and TRBJ2-7, with a tentative D call TRBD2 (6 bases). The V end lost 5 bases, the J end lost 3 bases, and 14 bases lay between the germline ends. This CDR3 is 14 amino acids long. Germline V gives CDR1 SEHNR, CDR2 FQNEAQ (reference sequence).

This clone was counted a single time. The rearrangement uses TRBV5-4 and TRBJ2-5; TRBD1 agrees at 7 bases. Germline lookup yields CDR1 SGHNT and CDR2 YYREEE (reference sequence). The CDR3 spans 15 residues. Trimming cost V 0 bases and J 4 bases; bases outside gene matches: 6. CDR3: CASSLGTGDRETQYF. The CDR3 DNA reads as TGTGCCAGCAGCTTGGGCACAGGGGATCGAGAGACCCAGTACTTC.

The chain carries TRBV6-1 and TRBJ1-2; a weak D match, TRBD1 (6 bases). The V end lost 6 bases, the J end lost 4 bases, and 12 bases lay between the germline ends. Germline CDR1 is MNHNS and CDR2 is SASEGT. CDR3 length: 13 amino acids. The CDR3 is CASRGSGVYGYTF. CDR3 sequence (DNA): TGTGCCAGCAGGGGGTCAGGGGTCTATGGCTACACCTTC.

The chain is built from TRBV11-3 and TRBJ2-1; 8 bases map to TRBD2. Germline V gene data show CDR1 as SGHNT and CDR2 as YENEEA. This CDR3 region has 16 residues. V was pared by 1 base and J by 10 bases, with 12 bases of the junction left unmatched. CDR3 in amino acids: CASSLVGLAGLGEQFF. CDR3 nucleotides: TGTGCCAGCAGCTTAGTGGGTTTAGCGGGGCTAGGGGAGCAGTTCTTC.

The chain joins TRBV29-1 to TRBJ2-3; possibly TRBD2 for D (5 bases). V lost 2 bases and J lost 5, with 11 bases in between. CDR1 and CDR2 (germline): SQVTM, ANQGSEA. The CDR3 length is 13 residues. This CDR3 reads CSVERGIVDTQYF. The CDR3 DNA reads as TGCAGCGTTGAACGGGGTATAGTAGATACGCAGTATTTT.

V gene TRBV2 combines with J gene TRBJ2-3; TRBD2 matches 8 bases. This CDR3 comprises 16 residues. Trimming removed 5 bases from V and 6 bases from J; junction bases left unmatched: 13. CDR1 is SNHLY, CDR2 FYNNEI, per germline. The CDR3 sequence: CASSLSGSGTSDTQYF. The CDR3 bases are TGTGCCAGCAGTCTTTCCGGTAGCGGGACTTCGGATACGCAGTATTTT.

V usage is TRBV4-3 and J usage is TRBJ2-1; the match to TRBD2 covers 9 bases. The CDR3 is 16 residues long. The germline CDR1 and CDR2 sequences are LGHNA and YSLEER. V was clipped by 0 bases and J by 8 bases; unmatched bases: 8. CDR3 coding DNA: TGCGCCAGCAGCCAAGATTTGGCTAGCGGGAATGATGAGCAGTTCTTC. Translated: CASSQDLASGNDEQFF.

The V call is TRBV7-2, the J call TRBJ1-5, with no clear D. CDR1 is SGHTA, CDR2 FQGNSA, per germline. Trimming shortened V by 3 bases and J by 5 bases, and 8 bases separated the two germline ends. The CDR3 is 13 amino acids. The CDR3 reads CASSFLVDQPQHF. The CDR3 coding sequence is TGTGCCAGCAGCTTCTTGGTAGATCAGCCCCAGCATTTT.

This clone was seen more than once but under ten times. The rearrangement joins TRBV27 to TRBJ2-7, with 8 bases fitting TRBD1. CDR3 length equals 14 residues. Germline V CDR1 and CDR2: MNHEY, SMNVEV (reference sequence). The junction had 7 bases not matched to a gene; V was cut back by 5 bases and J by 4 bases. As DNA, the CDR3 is TGTGCCAGCAGTCCGTGGACAGGGAGTTACGAGCAGTACTTC. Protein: CASSPWTGSYEQYF.